Shown below are 16 T cell receptor beta chains from a single sample sequenced in a study of response to subunit inactivated influenza vaccine. TCRdb re-called the RT-PCR reads through MiXCR, storing one row per CDR3 protein. This sample yields 400,000 to 550,000 distinct CDR3 sequences, of which approximately 24% are seen a single time; over 1.5% belongs to the top ten. This specimen was CD4+ T cells sorted from PBMCs, taken 5 to 6 days after vaccination. All receptors derive from a man aged 50 to 59 who received an inactivated influenza vaccine.

This clonotype has ten or more counts. This CDR3 is CASTQRGGNTDTQYF. CDR3 nucleotides: TGTGCCAGCACGCAACGTGGCGGTAACACAGATACGCAGTATTTT. The rearrangement links TRBV7-2 to TRBJ2-3; no clear D gene. The V end was cut by 7 bases, the J end by 2 bases, with 16 bases between. The CDR3 length is 15 residues. Germline V gene lookup returns CDR1 SGHTA and CDR2 FQGNSA.

V is TRBV6-2 or TRBV6-3 and J is TRBJ2-2; D is ambiguous. Trimming stripped 2 bases from V and 4 bases from J, with 8 bases between. The CDR3 is 14 residues long. The germline V gene encodes CDR1 MNHEY and CDR2 SVGEGT. CDR3 protein: CASSYRPLTGELFF. The CDR3 coding sequence is TGTGCCAGCAGTTACCGTCCCCTCACCGGGGAGCTGTTTTTT.

This clonotype came up a few times. The chain joins TRBV5-1 to TRBJ2-3; D tentatively fits TRBD1 or TRBD2 (5 bases each). Germline CDR1 is SGHRS and CDR2 is YFSETQ. The V and J ends lost 4 bases and 4 bases respectively, with 16 bases between them. CDR3 length equals 15 residues. Here the CDR3 DNA reads TGCGCCAGCAGCCTATCGGGGCTCGGCGCAGATACGCAGTATTTT. Protein: CASSLSGLGADTQYF.

This clonotype appeared many times. This chain links TRBV7-2 with TRBJ2-3; TRBD2 matches 11 bases. Germline CDR1 reads SGHTA; CDR2 reads FQGNSA. The length of the CDR3 is 15 residues. Trimming at V came to 4 bases and at J to 4 bases, leaving 4 bases not matched to a gene. In DNA, the CDR3 is TGTGCCAGCAGCTCACTAGCGGGGGTGGCAGATACGCAGTATTTT. Translation: CASSSLAGVADTQYF. The complete variable domain, with remaining parts taken from reference TRBV7-2 and TRBJ2-3, reads GAGVSQSPSNKVTEKGKDVELRCDPISGHTALYWYRQSLGQGLEFLIYFQGNSAPDKSGLPSDRFSAERTGGSVSTLTIQRTQQEDSAVYLCASSSLAGVADTQYFGPGTRLTVL.

This clonotype was detected only a few times. The chain combines TRBV29-1 with TRBJ2-2; TRBD2 matches 8 bases. The germline V gene has CDR1 SQVTM and CDR2 ANQGSEA. The CDR3 is 14 residues long. V shed 4 bases, J shed 4 bases, and the junction held 5 bases outside the gene matches. The CDR3 is CSVVVSGVTGELFF. Written as DNA, the CDR3 is TGCAGCGTTGTAGTTAGCGGGGTCACCGGGGAGCTGTTTTTT.

About this clonotype itself: This clone may be a read error of a much larger clone one base away. The CDR3 protein is CASNLIATNEKLFF. The CDR3 DNA follows: TGTGCCAGCAACTTGATTGCAACTAATGAAAAACTGTTTTTT. The rearrangement joins TRBV7-9 to TRBJ1-4; no clear D. The CDR3 totals 14 residues. The V and J ends lost 7 bases and 0 bases respectively, with 9 bases between them. Per germline, CDR1 SEHNR and CDR2 FQNEAQ (reference sequence). Full variable domain (rest looked up from reference TRBV7-9 and TRBJ1-4): DTGVSQNPRHKITKRGQNVTFRCDPISEHNRLYWYRQTLGQGPEFLTYFQNEAQLEKSRLLSDRFSAERPKGSFSTLEIQRTEQGDSAMYLCASNLIATNEKLFFGSGTQLSVL.

Concerning this clonotype itself: Compared with germline, one end of the junction differs, possibly owing to a read error. This chain connects TRBV4-3 to TRBJ2-1; 9 bases agree with TRBD1. Germline V gives CDR1 LGHNA, CDR2 YSLEER. The CDR3 extends over 15 amino acids. For the CDR3, the DNA is TGCGCCAGCAGTCAAGACAGGGGGATAGGCAATGAGCAGTTCTTC. This translates into CASSQDRGIGNEQFF.

This chain connects TRBV4-2 to TRBJ2-1, with 9 bases aligning to TRBD2. The CDR3 has 16 residues. Germline values: CDR1 LGHNA, CDR2 YNFKEQ. V shed 2 bases, J shed 0 bases, and the junction held 2 bases outside the gene matches. The CDR3 spells CASSQNSGSSYNEQFF. CDR3 DNA: TGTGCCAGCAGCCAAAATAGCGGGAGCTCCTACAATGAGCAGTTCTTC.

V is TRBV3-1 and J is TRBJ2-6, with a tentative D call TRBD2 (5 bases). Trimming stripped 4 bases from V and 1 base from J, with 17 bases between. The CDR3 sequence is 18 residues long. Germline CDR1 and CDR2: LGHDT and YNNKEL (reference sequence). The CDR3 DNA follows: TGTGCCAGCAGCCCCAACCCGGGGAAATGGTCTGGGGCCAACGTCCTGACTTTC. Amino acids: CASSPNPGKWSGANVLTF.

This clonotype was counted only a few times. This chain uses TRBV7-2 with TRBJ2-1, with D unclear. Germline lookup yields CDR1 SGHTA and CDR2 FQGNSA. Deletions cut 3 bases from V and 0 bases from J, with 9 bases between. CDR3 length equals 15 residues. CDR3 sequence: CASSFTASSYNEQFF. The CDR3 nucleotides are TGTGCCAGCAGCTTCACAGCTAGCTCCTACAATGAGCAGTTCTTC.

The genes are TRBV10-3 and TRBJ2-3; 7 bases match TRBD1. V was pared by 9 bases and J by 2 bases, with 5 bases of the junction left unmatched. This CDR3 is built from 13 residues. Germline V gene sequence: CDR1 ENHRY, CDR2 SYGVKD. CDR3 loop: CAIQQGFTDTQYF. CDR3 nucleotide sequence: TGTGCCATACAACAGGGGTTCACAGATACGCAGTATTTT.

This sequence joins TRBV4-3 and TRBJ2-7; 7 bases agree with TRBD1. J lost 5 bases, V lost 0 bases, and 13 bases had no gene match. The CDR3 covers 17 residues. Germline loops: CDR1 LGHNA, CDR2 YSLEER. Here the CDR3 DNA reads TGCGCCAGCAGCCAAGATGGCGAGACAGGGTTCTTCAACGAGCAGTACTTC. Protein sequence: CASSQDGETGFFNEQYF.

This clonotype was picked up a small number of times. The chain employs TRBV7-6 and TRBJ2-1, with D possibly TRBD2 on 6 matching bases. The CDR3 sequence is 15 residues long. The ends were cut back, 5 bases at V and 0 bases at J, with 11 bases in the middle. CDR1 and CDR2 from the germline V gene are SGHVS and FNYEAQ. The CDR3 DNA is TGTGCCAGCAGCGTTCGGGAGTACTCCTACAATGAGCAGTTCTTC. Residues: CASSVREYSYNEQFF. The full variable domain, with the rest looked up from reference TRBV7-6 and TRBJ2-1, is GAGVSQSPRYKVTKRGQDVALRCDPISGHVSLYWYRQALGQGPEFLTYFNYEAQQDKSGLPNDRFSAERPEGSISTLTIQRTEQRDSAMYRCASSVREYSYNEQFFGPGTRLTVL.

The chain recombines TRBV7-6 with TRBJ2-5; D is unclear. Germline CDR1 is SGHVS and CDR2 is FNYEAQ. The CDR3 runs 15 residues. The V and J ends lost 4 bases and 1 base respectively, with 13 bases between them. Here the CDR3 reads CASSSQANLQETQYF. The DNA for the CDR3 is TGTGCCAGCAGCTCCCAAGCTAACCTCCAAGAGACCCAGTACTTC.

This chain joins TRBV4-2 and TRBJ2-3, with D possibly being TRBD2 (5 bases). Germline-derived CDR1 and CDR2 are LGHNA and YNFKEQ. This CDR3 has 16 residues. V lost 4 bases and J lost 4, with 18 bases in between. CDR3 bases: TGTGCCAGCAGCCCCGAACCTAGCAGATGGGCAGATACGCAGTATTTT. As protein: CASSPEPSRWADTQYF.

This clonotype showed up just a few times. This chain joins TRBV4-1 and TRBJ1-5; D uncertain. The CDR3 contains 16 residues. Trimming shortened V by 0 bases and J by 1 base, and 10 bases separated the two germline ends. Germline loops: CDR1 MGHRA, CDR2 YSYEKL. Here the CDR3 reads CASSQDPGRSNQPQHF. The CDR3 coding sequence is TGCGCCAGCAGCCAAGATCCTGGGCGGAGCAATCAGCCCCAGCATTTT.